This TCR beta chain was identified in a study of PD-1 blockade in mismatch repair-deficient tumors (dated by TCRdb to the late 2010s). Regarding the study in general: Between September 2013 and September 2016, the trial enrolled some 86 consecutive patients with 11 to 12 mismatch repair-deficient cancer types, every one of whom had been previously treated and was progressing. Tumor-associated T cell clones were tracked in the peripheral blood of patients responding to PD-1 blockade by deep sequencing of TCR CDR3 regions.

The junction shows trimming of 5 bases on V and 3 bases on J, and the gene matches do not reach 4 bases of it. Taken from the germline V gene, the CDR1 and CDR2 loops are MDHEN and SYDVKM. From the cysteine up to the phenylalanine, the CDR3 has a length of 14 residues. The retained sequence is limited to the CDR3, 42 bases, with the frame set at the first base. As for this clone: What this receptor recognizes is not known. No per-base quality is available; no much larger clone lies one base away.

Libraries were made using the immunoSEQ multiplex PCR assay. The table comes from immuneACCESS by way of TCRdb, which keeps in-frame sequences with V and J called. Part of the clones is missing from these tables; in studies checked, under half for an unresolved V gene and the rest for unknown reasons. The sample table shows some 16,000 clones, and approximately 83% are seen once. The leading ten clones occupy almost 3.5% of the sample. Broad study findings and their caveats: After pembrolizumab, tumor-resident clones, which were often undetectable in blood before treatment, expanded rapidly and then contracted, generally ahead of radiologic responses.

For every enrolled patient, mismatch repair deficiency was confirmed by either polymerase chain reaction or immunohistochemistry. Three patients who responded to pembrolizumab therapy underwent TCR sequencing. In the phase II trial, pembrolizumab PD-1 blockade was tested prospectively in advanced mismatch repair-deficient cancers, no matter which tissue of origin the cancers came from. Serial peripheral blood T cell samples were collected before and at multiple times after starting PD-1 blockade. Blood sampling time points were reported as weeks after the first dose of pembrolizumab. Sequencing was performed on PBMCs, taken 4 weeks after starting pembrolizumab. The TCR originated in an adult with mismatch repair-deficient cancer. The chain is made from TRBV28 and TRBJ2-3; the central 8 bases match TRBD1. The DNA is as follows: TGTGCCAGCAGTCAGGGGGCGGAAACAGATACGCAGTATTTT. Its product reads: CASSQGAETDTQYF. The reference TRBV28 and TRBJ2-3 proteins fill in what lies around the CDR3, so the full variable domain reads DVKVTQSSRYLVKRTGEKVFLECVQDMDHENMFWYRQDPGLGLRLIYFSYDVKMKEKGDIPEGYSVSREKKERFSLILESASTNQTSMYLCASSQGAETDTQYFGPGTRLTVL.